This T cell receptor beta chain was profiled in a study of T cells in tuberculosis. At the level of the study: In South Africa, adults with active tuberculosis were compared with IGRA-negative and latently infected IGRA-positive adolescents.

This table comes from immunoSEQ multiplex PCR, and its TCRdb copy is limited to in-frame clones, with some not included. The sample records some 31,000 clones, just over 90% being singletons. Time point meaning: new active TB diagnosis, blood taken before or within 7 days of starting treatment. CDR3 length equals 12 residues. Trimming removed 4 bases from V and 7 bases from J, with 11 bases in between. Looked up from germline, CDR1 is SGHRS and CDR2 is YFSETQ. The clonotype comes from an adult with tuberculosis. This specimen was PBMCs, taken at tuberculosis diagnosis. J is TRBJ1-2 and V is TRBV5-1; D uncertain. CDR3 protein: CASSPDGGGYTF. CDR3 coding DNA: TGCGCCAGCAGCCCGGATGGCGGTGGCTACACCTTC.